A selection of T cell receptor beta chains follows, all from one sample in a study of blood T cell repertoires in COVID-19. The data were produced by immunoSEQ multiplex PCR, yet TCRdb's version contains in-frame clones alone and is incomplete. The data show about 100,000 clones, over 75% seen once. Sequencing input: peripheral blood. The receptors originated from a man aged 45-65 years with acute or convalescent COVID-19. Both conserved end residues are part of each CDR3. The D gene is left open where the match is weak. Only part of the rows carry a size: once, few, many, or a class if the clone is expanded.

abundance: .; j_gene: TRBJ1-1; d_gene: TRBD1; v_gene: TRBV24-1; CDR3nt: TGTGCCACCAGTGATAACCGGGACAGGAGTGAAGCTTTCTTT; CDR3aa: CATSDNRDRSEAFF
abundance: .; j_gene: TRBJ2-5; d_gene: .; v_gene: TRBV21-1; CDR3nt: TGTGCCAGCAGCAAACCAGGGGTAGAGACCCAGTACTTC; CDR3aa: CASSKPGVETQYF
abundance: .; j_gene: TRBJ2-2; d_gene: TRBD2; v_gene: TRBV5-8; CDR3nt: TGTGCCAGCAGCTGGGACCCAGCGGGAGTCGGCACCGGGGAGCTGTTTTTT; CDR3aa: CASSWDPAGVGTGELFF
abundance: few; j_gene: TRBJ2-4; d_gene: TRBD2; v_gene: TRBV7-2; CDR3nt: TGTGCCAGCAGCTTAGCTCCAGCGGGAGTCCAAAACATTCAGTACTTC; CDR3aa: CASSLAPAGVQNIQYF
abundance: .; j_gene: TRBJ2-7; d_gene: TRBD1; v_gene: TRBV10-3; CDR3nt: TGTGCCATCAGCCTTGGACAGGGGCAGAACTACGAGCAGTACTTC; CDR3aa: CAISLGQGQNYEQYF
abundance: .; j_gene: TRBJ2-2; d_gene: TRBD2; v_gene: TRBV19; CDR3nt: TGTGCCAGTTCCGGGGGGTCCGGGGAGCTGTTTTTT; CDR3aa: CASSGGSGELFF
abundance: .; j_gene: TRBJ2-3; d_gene: .; v_gene: TRBV18; CDR3nt: TGTGCCAGCTCACCTTTCGCGAGCACAGATACGCAGTATTTT; CDR3aa: CASSPFASTDTQYF
abundance: .; j_gene: TRBJ1-1; d_gene: TRBD1; v_gene: TRBV3-1/TRBV3-2; CDR3nt: TGTGCCAGCAGCCAGGGGACAGGAGCTAACACTGAAGCTTTCTTT; CDR3aa: CASSQGTGANTEAFF
abundance: .; j_gene: TRBJ2-7; d_gene: TRBD2; v_gene: TRBV4-2; CDR3nt: TGTGCCAGCACCCGGAGGCTAGCGGGAGAGGACGAGCAGTACTTC; CDR3aa: CASTRRLAGEDEQYF
abundance: .; j_gene: TRBJ2-6; d_gene: .; v_gene: TRBV30; CDR3nt: TGTGCCTTCGACAGAACTTCCGGGGCCAACGTCCTGACTTTC; CDR3aa: CAFDRTSGANVLTF
abundance: .; j_gene: TRBJ1-1; d_gene: TRBD1; v_gene: TRBV24-1; CDR3nt: TGTGCCACCAGTGACCCCGGGACAGGGGGCACTGAAGCTTTCTTT; CDR3aa: CATSDPGTGGTEAFF
abundance: .; j_gene: TRBJ2-7; d_gene: .; v_gene: TRBV11-3; CDR3nt: TGTGCCAGCAGCTGGTCCTCGGCTAGAACGGAGCAGTACTTC; CDR3aa: CASSWSSARTEQYF
abundance: .; j_gene: TRBJ1-5; d_gene: .; v_gene: TRBV5-5; CDR3nt: TGTGCCAGCAGCAAATCCCACAGGGACATGGGCAATCAGCCCCAGCATTTT; CDR3aa: CASSKSHRDMGNQPQHF
abundance: .; j_gene: TRBJ2-7; d_gene: .; v_gene: TRBV19; CDR3nt: TGTGCCAGTAGTATAGCCAGGGGCGACTACGAGCAGTACTTC; CDR3aa: CASSIARGDYEQYF
abundance: .; j_gene: TRBJ1-3; d_gene: .; v_gene: TRBV9; CDR3nt: TGTGCCAGCAGCAAAACGGGAGCGGGAAACACCATATATTTT; CDR3aa: CASSKTGAGNTIYF
abundance: .; j_gene: TRBJ2-2; d_gene: TRBD1; v_gene: TRBV19; CDR3nt: TGTGCCAGTACCTCCCTAGGACAGGGGTCAACCGGGGAGCTGTTTTTT; CDR3aa: CASTSLGQGSTGELFF
abundance: .; j_gene: TRBJ2-1; d_gene: TRBD2; v_gene: TRBV19; CDR3nt: TGTGCCAGTAGTACCGGGACTAGTGGAGTCGAGCAGTTCTTC; CDR3aa: CASSTGTSGVEQFF
abundance: .; j_gene: TRBJ2-7; d_gene: TRBD1; v_gene: TRBV27; CDR3nt: TGTGCCAGCAGTCTCCAAAACAGGGGAAGCGAGCAGTACTTC; CDR3aa: CASSLQNRGSEQYF
abundance: .; j_gene: TRBJ1-2; d_gene: TRBD1; v_gene: TRBV6-1; CDR3nt: TGTGCCAGCAGTGGAACCCGGAGACAGGGACTGTATGGCTACACCTTC; CDR3aa: CASSGTRRQGLYGYTF
abundance: .; j_gene: TRBJ2-4; d_gene: TRBD2; v_gene: TRBV5-6; CDR3nt: TGTGCCAGCAGCCAACGACTAGCCAACATTCAGTACTTC; CDR3aa: CASSQRLANIQYF
abundance: .; j_gene: TRBJ2-1; d_gene: .; v_gene: TRBV11-3; CDR3nt: TGTGCCAGCAGCCCCGACGGAGGATACAATGAGCAGTTCTTC; CDR3aa: CASSPDGGYNEQFF
abundance: .; j_gene: TRBJ2-1; d_gene: TRBD2; v_gene: TRBV5-5; CDR3nt: TGTGCCAGCAGTCGTGGGACGGGACTAGCGGGAGGTGAGCAGTTCTTC; CDR3aa: CASSRGTGLAGGEQFF
abundance: .; j_gene: TRBJ1-3; d_gene: TRBD1; v_gene: TRBV11-3; CDR3nt: TGTGCCAGCAGCCCGACCATCGACAGGGACAGAAACACCATATATTTT; CDR3aa: CASSPTIDRDRNTIYF
abundance: .; j_gene: TRBJ1-1; d_gene: .; v_gene: TRBV27; CDR3nt: TGTGCCAGCAGTTTAATATGGCGGCCAAGATCCATTAACACTGAAGCTTTCTTT; CDR3aa: CASSLIWRPRSINTEAFF